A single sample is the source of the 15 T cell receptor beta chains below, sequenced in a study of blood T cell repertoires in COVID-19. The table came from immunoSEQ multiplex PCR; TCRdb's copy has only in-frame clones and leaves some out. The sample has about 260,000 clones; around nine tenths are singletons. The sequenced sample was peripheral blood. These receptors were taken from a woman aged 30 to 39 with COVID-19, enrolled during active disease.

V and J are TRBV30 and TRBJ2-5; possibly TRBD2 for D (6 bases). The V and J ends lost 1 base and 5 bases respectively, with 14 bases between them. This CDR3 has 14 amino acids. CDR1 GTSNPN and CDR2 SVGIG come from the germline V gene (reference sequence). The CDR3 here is CAWSGGAPRETQYF. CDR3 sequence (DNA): TGTGCCTGGAGTGGCGGGGCCCCTCGGGAGACCCAGTACTTC. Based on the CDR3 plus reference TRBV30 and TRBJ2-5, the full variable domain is SQTIHQWPATLVQPVGSPLSLECTVEGTSNPNLYWYRQAAGRGLQLLFYSVGIGQISSEVPQNLSASRPQDRQFILSSKKLLLSDSGFYLCAWSGGAPRETQYFGPGTRLLVL.

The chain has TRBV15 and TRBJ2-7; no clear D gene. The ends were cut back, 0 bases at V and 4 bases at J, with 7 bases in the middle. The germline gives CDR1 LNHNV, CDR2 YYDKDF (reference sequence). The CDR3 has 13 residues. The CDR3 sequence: CATSRDVAYEQYF. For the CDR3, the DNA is TGTGCCACCAGCAGAGATGTGGCTTACGAGCAGTACTTC. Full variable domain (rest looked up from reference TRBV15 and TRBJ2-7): DAMVIQNPRYQVTQFGKPVTLSCSQTLNHNVMYWYQQKSSQAPKLLFHYYDKDFNNEADTPDNFQSRRPNTSFCFLDIRSPGLGDTAMYLCATSRDVAYEQYFGPGTRLTVT.

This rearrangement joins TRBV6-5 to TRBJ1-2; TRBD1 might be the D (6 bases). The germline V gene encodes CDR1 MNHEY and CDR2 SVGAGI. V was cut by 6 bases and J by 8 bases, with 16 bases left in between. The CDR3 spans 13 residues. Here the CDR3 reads CASRQGRVGGYTF. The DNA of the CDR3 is TGTGCCAGCAGACAGGGCCGCGTAGGCGGCTACACCTTC.

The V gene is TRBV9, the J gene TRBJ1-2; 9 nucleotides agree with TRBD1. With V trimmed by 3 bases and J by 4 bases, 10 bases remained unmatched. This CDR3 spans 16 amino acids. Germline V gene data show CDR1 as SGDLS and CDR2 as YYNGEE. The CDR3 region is CASSEYRDRASYGYTF. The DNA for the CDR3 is TGTGCCAGCAGCGAATACCGGGACAGGGCATCCTATGGCTACACCTTC.

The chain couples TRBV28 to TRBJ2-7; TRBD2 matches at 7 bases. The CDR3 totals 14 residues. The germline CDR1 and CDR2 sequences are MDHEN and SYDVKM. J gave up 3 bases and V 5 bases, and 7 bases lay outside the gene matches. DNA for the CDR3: TGTGCCAGCAGTCCCCTAGCGGCGCTCTACGAGCAGTACTTC. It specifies CASSPLAALYEQYF.

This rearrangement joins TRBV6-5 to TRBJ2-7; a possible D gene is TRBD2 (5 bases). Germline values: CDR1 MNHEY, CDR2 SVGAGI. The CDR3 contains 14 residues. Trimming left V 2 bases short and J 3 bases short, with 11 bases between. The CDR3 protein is CASSYVSGNYEQYF. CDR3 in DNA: TGTGCCAGCAGTTACGTTTCGGGGAACTACGAGCAGTACTTC.

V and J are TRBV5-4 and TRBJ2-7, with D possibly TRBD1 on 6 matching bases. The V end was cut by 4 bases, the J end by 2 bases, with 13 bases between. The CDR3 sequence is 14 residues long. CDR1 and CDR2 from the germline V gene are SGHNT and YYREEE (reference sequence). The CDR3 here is CASSLQGIPYEQYF. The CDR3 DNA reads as TGTGCCAGCAGCCTACAGGGCATACCCTACGAGCAGTACTTC. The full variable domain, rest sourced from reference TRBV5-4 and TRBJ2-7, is ETGVTQSPTHLIKTRGQQVTLRCSSQSGHNTVSWYQQALGQGPQFIFQYYREEENGRGNFPPRFSGLQFPNYSSELNVNALELDDSALYLCASSLQGIPYEQYFGPGTRLTVT.

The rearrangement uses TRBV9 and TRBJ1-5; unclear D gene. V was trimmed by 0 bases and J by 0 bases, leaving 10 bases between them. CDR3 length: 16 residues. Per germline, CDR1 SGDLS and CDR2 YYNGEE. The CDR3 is CASSVVSDYSNQPQHF. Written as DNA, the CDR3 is TGTGCCAGCAGCGTAGTGTCAGACTATAGCAATCAGCCCCAGCATTTT.

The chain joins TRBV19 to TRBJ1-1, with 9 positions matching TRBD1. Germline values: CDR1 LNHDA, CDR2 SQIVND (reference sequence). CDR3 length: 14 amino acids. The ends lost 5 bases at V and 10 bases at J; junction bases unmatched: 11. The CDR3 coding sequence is TGTGCCAGTAGTGGGACAGGGAGGACCCTTGGAGCTTTCTTT. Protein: CASSGTGRTLGAFF.

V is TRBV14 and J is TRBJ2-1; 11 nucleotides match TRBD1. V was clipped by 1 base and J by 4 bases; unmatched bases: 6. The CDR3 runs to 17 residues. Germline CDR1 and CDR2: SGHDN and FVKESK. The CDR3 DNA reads TGTGCCAGCAGCCAAGCAGGAGGGACAGGGGGTTACAATGAGCAGTTCTTC. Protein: CASSQAGGTGGYNEQFF.

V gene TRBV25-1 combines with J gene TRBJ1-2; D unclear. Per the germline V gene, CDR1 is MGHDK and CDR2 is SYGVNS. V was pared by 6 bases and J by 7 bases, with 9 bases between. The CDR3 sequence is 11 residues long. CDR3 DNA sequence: TGTGCCAGCAGCCATAGCGGTGGCTACACCTTC. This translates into CASSHSGGYTF.

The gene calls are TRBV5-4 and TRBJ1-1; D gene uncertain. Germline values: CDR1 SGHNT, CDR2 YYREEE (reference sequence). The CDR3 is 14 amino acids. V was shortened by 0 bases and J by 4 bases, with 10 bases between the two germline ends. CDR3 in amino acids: CASSLGAGITEAFF. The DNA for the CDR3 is TGTGCCAGCAGCTTGGGGGCCGGGATCACTGAAGCTTTCTTT.

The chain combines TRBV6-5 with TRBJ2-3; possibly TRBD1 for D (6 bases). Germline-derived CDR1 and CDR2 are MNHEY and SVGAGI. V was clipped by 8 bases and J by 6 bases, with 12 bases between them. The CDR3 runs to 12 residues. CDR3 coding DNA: TGTGCCAGCTGTCTAAGGGGGGATACGCAGTATTTT. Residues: CASCLRGDTQYF.

The CDR3 spells CASTSGTGSYEQYF. In DNA, the CDR3 is TGCGCCAGCACCTCCGGGACAGGTTCCTACGAGCAGTACTTC. This sequence joins TRBV5-1 and TRBJ2-7; 8 bases are shared with TRBD1. The CDR3 has 14 residues. CDR1 is SGHRS and CDR2 is YFSETQ in the germline V gene. V shed 6 bases and J 1 base; nucleotides not matched to a gene: 6.

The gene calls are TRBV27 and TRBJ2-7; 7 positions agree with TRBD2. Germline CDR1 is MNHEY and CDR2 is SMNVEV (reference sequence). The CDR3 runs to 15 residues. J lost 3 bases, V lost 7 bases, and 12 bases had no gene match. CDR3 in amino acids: CASKERSGASYEQYF. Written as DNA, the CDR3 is TGTGCCAGCAAGGAGCGGAGCGGGGCAAGCTACGAGCAGTACTTC.